This T cell receptor (beta chain) appears in the sequencing data of a study of regulatory T cells in long-lasting Graves disease. Study in general: Graves' patients, diagnosed recently, had received antithyroid drugs under 3 months. Overall study results and limits: Having few samples may have compromised the accuracy. When disease was persistent, TRBV28, TRBJ1-2 and TRBJ2-5 were the favored segments.

For TCR beta, libraries came from iRepertoire HTBI primers and Arm-PCR of CDR3 regions. TCRdb independently ran MiXCR on the multiplex PCR reads; one entry per CDR3 protein. The table has 620,000 or so distinct CDR3 sequences, approximately 15% seen once; the top ten hold roughly 18%. Only a few counts were recorded for this clonotype. Its cognate antigen is unknown. Time point given: newly diagnosed GD, antithyroid drugs for less than 3 months. PBMC-extracted RNA yielded the TCR library. Between the trimmed V and J ends, which lost 6 bases and 6 bases, there was a span of 12 bases. CDR3 length: 13 residues. Germline V gene data show CDR1 as DFQATT and CDR2 as SNEGSKA (reference sequence). The sample was also linked to a second study, of T cells in Graves' hyperthyroidism and ophthalmopathy. That study reports: Patients aged 18 to 65 had newly diagnosed hyperthyroidism that had lasted under 2 months.

This sequence joins TRBV20-1 and TRBJ1-6, with D perhaps matching TRBD1 (6 bases). The sample in question was peripheral blood mononuclear cells (PBMCs), obtained at new diagnosis, from a patient treated with antithyroid drugs. The sequence was obtained from a woman aged 30 to 39 with Graves disease. CDR3 protein: CSAPRGGNSPLHF. The CDR3 DNA reads TGCAGTGCCCCCAGGGGTGGTAATTCACCCCTCCACTTT.